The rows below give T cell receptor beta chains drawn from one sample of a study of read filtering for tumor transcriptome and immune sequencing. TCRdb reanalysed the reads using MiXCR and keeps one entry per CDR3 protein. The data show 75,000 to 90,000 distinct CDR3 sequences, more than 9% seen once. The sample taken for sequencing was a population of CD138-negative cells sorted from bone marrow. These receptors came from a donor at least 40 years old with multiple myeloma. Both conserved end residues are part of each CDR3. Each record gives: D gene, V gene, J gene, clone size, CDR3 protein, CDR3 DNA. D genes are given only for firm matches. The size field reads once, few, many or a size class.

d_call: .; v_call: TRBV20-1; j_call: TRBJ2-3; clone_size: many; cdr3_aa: CSARSTTDTQYF; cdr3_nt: TGCAGTGCTAGATCCACTACAGATACGCAGTATTTT
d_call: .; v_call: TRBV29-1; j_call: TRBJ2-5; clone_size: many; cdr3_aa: CSVDGAGLGETQYF; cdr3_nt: TGCAGCGTTGACGGTGCCGGCTTGGGAGAGACCCAGTACTTC
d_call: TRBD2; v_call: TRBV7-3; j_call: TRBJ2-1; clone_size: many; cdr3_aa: CASSLRSGGYNEQFF; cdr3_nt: TGTGCCAGCAGCTTAAGGTCGGGAGGGTACAATGAGCAGTTCTTC
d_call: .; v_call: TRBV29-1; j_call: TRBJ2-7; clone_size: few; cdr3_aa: CSVNRELGGEQYF; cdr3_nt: TGCAGCGTTAACAGGGAGCTTGGCGGCGAGCAGTACTTC
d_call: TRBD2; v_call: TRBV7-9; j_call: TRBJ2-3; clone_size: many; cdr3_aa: CASSTHTLAGTDTQYF; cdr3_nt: TGTGCCAGCAGCACCCATACCCTAGCGGGAACAGATACGCAGTATTTT
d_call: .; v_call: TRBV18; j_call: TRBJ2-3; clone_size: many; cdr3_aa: CASSPPGGIRADTQYF; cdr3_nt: TGTGCCAGCTCACCACCGGGGGGTATTCGGGCAGATACGCAGTATTTT
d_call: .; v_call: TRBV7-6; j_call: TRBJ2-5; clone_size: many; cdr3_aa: CASSLVGGVEF; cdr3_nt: TGTGCCAGCAGCTTAGTTGGGGGCGTAGAGTTC
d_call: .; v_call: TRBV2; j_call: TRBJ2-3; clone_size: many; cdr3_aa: CASSGQLADTQYF; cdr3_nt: TGTGCCAGCAGTGGCCAGTTGGCAGATACGCAGTATTTT
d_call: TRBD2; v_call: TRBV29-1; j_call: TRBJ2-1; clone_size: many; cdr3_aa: CSVESLLAGINEQFF; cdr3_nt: TGCAGCGTTGAGTCACTACTAGCGGGGATTAATGAGCAGTTCTTC
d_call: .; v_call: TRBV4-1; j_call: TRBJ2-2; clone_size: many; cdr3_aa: CASSPWGREATGELFF; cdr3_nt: TGCGCCAGCAGTCCTTGGGGCAGGGAGGCCACCGGGGAGCTGTTTTTT
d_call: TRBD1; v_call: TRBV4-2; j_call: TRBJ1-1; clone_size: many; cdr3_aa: CASSQDPLGQGSFHTEAFF; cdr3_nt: TGTGCCAGCAGCCAAGATCCCCTGGGACAGGGGTCCTTTCACACTGAAGCTTTCTTT
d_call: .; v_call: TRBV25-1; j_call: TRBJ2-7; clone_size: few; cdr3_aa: CASSLEGTYEQYF; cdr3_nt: TGTGCCAGCAGTTTGGAGGGGACCTACGAGCAGTACTTC
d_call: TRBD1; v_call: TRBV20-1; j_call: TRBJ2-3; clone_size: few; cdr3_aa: CSATQGADTQYF; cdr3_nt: TGCAGTGCTACCCAGGGGGCGGATACGCAGTATTTT
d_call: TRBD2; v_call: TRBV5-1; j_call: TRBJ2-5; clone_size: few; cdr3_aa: CASSFGLGRETQYF; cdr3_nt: TGCGCCAGCAGCTTCGGACTAGGACGAGAGACCCAGTACTTC
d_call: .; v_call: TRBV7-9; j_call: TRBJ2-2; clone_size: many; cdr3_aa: CASSLDSTAGELFF; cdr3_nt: TGTGCCAGCAGCTTAGATTCGACAGCCGGGGAGCTGTTTTTT
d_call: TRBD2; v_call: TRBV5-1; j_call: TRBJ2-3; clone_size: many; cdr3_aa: CASTLSGLSTDTQYF; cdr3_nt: TGCGCCAGCACCCTTAGCGGGTTGAGCACAGATACGCAGTATTTT
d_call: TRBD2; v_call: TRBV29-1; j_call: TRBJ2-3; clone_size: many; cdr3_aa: CSVILAGSTDTQYF; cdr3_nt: TGCAGCGTGATACTAGCGGGAAGCACAGATACGCAGTATTTT
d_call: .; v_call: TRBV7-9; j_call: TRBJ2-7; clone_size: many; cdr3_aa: CASSSADSYEQYF; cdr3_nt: TGTGCCAGCAGCTCAGCGGACTCCTACGAGCAGTACTTC
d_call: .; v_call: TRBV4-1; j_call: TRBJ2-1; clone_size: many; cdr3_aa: CASSLSSGEAYEQFF; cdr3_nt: TGCGCCAGCAGCCTCTCGAGTGGGGAGGCATATGAGCAGTTCTTC
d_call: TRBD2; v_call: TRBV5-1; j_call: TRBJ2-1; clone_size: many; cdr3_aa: CASSFAGGSYNEQFF; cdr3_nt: TGCGCCAGCAGCTTCGCGGGAGGGTCCTACAATGAGCAGTTCTTC
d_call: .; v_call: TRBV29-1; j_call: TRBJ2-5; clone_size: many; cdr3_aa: CSFDSTGETQYF; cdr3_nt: TGCAGCTTCGACAGTACCGGGGAGACCCAGTACTTC
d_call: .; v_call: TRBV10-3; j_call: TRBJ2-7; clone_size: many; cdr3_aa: CAITPGGAYEQYF; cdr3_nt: TGTGCCATCACCCCCGGAGGGGCCTACGAGCAGTACTTC
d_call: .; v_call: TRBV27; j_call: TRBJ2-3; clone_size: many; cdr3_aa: CASGWIGLSSDTQYF; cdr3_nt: TGTGCCAGCGGATGGATCGGACTATCCTCAGATACGCAGTATTTT
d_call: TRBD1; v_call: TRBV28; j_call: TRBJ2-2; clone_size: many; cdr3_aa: CASSLGDRNTGELFF; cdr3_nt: TGTGCCAGCAGTTTGGGGGACAGAAACACCGGGGAGCTGTTTTTT
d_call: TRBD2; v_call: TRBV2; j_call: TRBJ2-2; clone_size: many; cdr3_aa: CASCPGLATGELFF; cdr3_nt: TGTGCCTCGTGCCCGGGACTAGCCACCGGGGAGCTGTTTTTT